The 12 T cell receptor beta chains reported below all come from one sample, sequenced in a study of T-cell memory formation after mild COVID-19. MiXCR, run by TCRdb on the 5' RACE reads, gives a single entry per CDR3 protein. The table records about 420,000 distinct CDR3 sequences, around 22% of them present only once. Sequenced material: PBMCs or a T cell subset sorted from them (not recorded which). All receptors derive from an adult woman who had mild COVID-19 (a few samples of this study predate the infection). Cell type and time point are not known.

This rearrangement joins TRBV6-2 or TRBV6-3 to TRBJ2-7; 10 nucleotides line up with TRBD2. This CDR3 region has 16 residues. The V gene's germline CDR1 is MNHEY and CDR2 SVGEGT. The junction had 9 bases not matched to a gene; V was cut back by 5 bases and J by 2 bases. The CDR3: CASSPLEREGPYEQYF. The CDR3 DNA reads as TGTGCCAGCAGTCCTCTTGAGCGGGAGGGCCCCTACGAGCAGTACTTC.

This chain connects TRBV7-2 to TRBJ1-5; possibly TRBD1 for D (5 bases). V was trimmed by 1 base and J by 5 bases, leaving 9 bases between them. CDR3 size: 14 residues. CDR1 is SGHTA and CDR2 is FQGNSA in the germline V gene. The CDR3 reads CASSLVPGHQPQHF. For the CDR3, the DNA is TGTGCCAGCAGCTTAGTTCCAGGGCATCAGCCCCAGCATTTT.

The chain carries TRBV12-3 or TRBV12-4 and TRBJ1-1; D gene ambiguous. The ends were cut back, 4 bases at V and 6 bases at J, with 6 bases in the middle. The CDR3 is 11 residues long. The CDR3 nucleotides are TGTGCCAGCAGTTCGCATCCTGAAGCTTTCTTT. Protein product: CASSSHPEAFF.

This clonotype was seen only a few times. The J gene is TRBJ2-5, the V gene TRBV7-9; 7 nucleotides align to TRBD1. The CDR3 has 15 amino acids. CDR1 and CDR2 (germline): SEHNR, FQNEAQ (reference sequence). V lost 3 bases and J lost 3; bases outside the gene matches: 7. CDR3 sequence reads: CASSLGQLREETQYF. DNA for the CDR3: TGTGCCAGCAGCTTGGGACAGCTCAGGGAAGAGACCCAGTACTTC.

In its sample, this clonotype was seen a few times. The V gene is TRBV21-1, the J gene TRBJ2-3; TRBD1, as called in the table, went unchecked against the DNA. TRBV21-1 is shown as a pseudogene. This CDR3 is built from 16 residues. The CDR3 DNA reads TGTGCCAGCAGCGCCTCAGACAGGGTTTTGTCCGATACGCAGTATTTT. Translated: CASSASDRVLSDTQYF.

This clonotype was counted ten times or more. The genes are TRBV12-3 or TRBV12-4 and TRBJ2-1; TRBD1 might be the D (7 bases). With 3 bases removed from V and 10 bases from J, the gap between germline ends came to 10 bases. The CDR3 has 12 residues. The chain's CDR3 is CASSLSGGEQFF. CDR3 in DNA: TGTGCCAGCAGTTTGTCAGGGGGGGAGCAGTTCTTC.

Only a few counts were recorded for this clonotype. The chain links TRBV6-5 to TRBJ1-1; D is undetermined. The CDR3 sequence is 16 residues long. Germline lookup yields CDR1 MNHEY and CDR2 SVGAGI. Trimming pared 0 bases from V and 1 base from J, leaving 12 bases between. The CDR3 reads CASSYSGWRTNTEAFF. CDR3 nucleotides: TGTGCCAGCAGTTACTCTGGATGGAGAACGAACACTGAAGCTTTCTTT.

The chain employs TRBV15 and TRBJ2-5; D is possibly TRBD1 or TRBD2 (6 bases each). The CDR3 consists of 16 residues. The germline V gene encodes CDR1 LNHNV and CDR2 YYDKDF (reference sequence). V was clipped by 0 bases and J by 4 bases, with 15 bases between them. The CDR3 region has the DNA TGTGCCACCAGCAGAGATAGGTGGGGGGCCGGAGAGACCCAGTACTTC. This codes for CATSRDRWGAGETQYF.

In this sample, this clonotype turned up a few times. The chain links TRBV5-1 to TRBJ1-3; D is unclear. This CDR3 is 14 amino acids long. V lost 4 bases and J lost 1, with 9 bases in between. Germline CDR1 is SGHRS and CDR2 is YFSETQ. CDR3: CASSPEISGNTIYF. The CDR3 DNA reads TGCGCCAGCAGCCCAGAGATTTCTGGAAACACCATATATTTT.

This clonotype was recorded at least ten times. V usage is TRBV30 and J usage is TRBJ2-7; a weak D match, TRBD1 (6 bases). CDR1 GTSNPN and CDR2 SVGIG come from the germline V gene (reference sequence). CDR3 size: 16 residues. With 2 bases removed from V and 2 bases from J, the gap between germline ends came to 19 bases. CDR3 in amino acids: CAWSTRQGRRPYEQYF. The CDR3 DNA follows: TGTGCCTGGAGTACCCGCCAGGGGCGTCGGCCCTACGAGCAGTACTTC.

This chain connects TRBV6-2 or TRBV6-3 to TRBJ2-7, with TRBD1 matching over 9 bases. The germline gives CDR1 MNHEY, CDR2 SVGEGT. This CDR3 is built from 15 residues. V trimming: 6 bases; J trimming: 4 bases; junction bases outside the gene matches: 10. CDR3 sequence: CASRPAGTGTYEQYF. CDR3 nucleotides: TGTGCCAGCAGACCTGCCGGGACAGGGACTTACGAGCAGTACTTC.

This clonotype was picked up many times. The chain uses TRBV9 and TRBJ2-3, with unresolved D. The CDR3 is 12 residues long. The V end lost 3 bases, the J end lost 4 bases, and 6 bases lay between the germline ends. In germline, CDR1 is SGDLS, CDR2 YYNGEE. In DNA form, the CDR3 reads TGTGCCAGCAGCGCCGTTTCAGATACGCAGTATTTT. Its protein product is CASSAVSDTQYF.